This TCR beta chain comes out of a study of blood T cells in healthy people across ages. Study findings and constraints: Older age coincided with a roughly linear decline in TCR beta diversity per million T cells. Diversity was higher, and naive CD4+ cells more numerous, in long-lived donors than in aged donors. Samples with more naive T cells showed higher observed beta diversity.

As to this clonotype: Its antigen is as yet unknown.

Together with a sample-barcoded 5' primer, a J-beta primer mix was included in a second PCR lasting about 7 to 11 cycles. CDR3-containing paired-end reads numbered at least 2.5 million in each sample. In TCRdb, the 5' RACE reads were re-called with MiXCR into one record per CDR3 protein. The data show about 1,400,000 distinct CDR3 sequences, 59% seen once. The sequencing sample was made of blood. The sequence was collected from a man between 18 and 35 years old in good health.

This chain's CDR3 is CASSLDGARQNTGELFF. Here the CDR3 DNA reads TGTGCCAGCAGCTTAGACGGGGCGCGGCAGAACACCGGGGAGCTGTTTTTT. The V call is TRBV7-6, the J call TRBJ2-2; D assignment may be TRBD1 or TRBD2 (5 bases each). Trimming cost V 1 base and J 1 base, with 13 bases left between them. Germline CDR1 reads SGHVS; CDR2 reads FNYEAQ. The CDR3 totals 17 residues.